This T cell receptor beta chain was sequenced for a study of T cells in Graves' hyperthyroidism and ophthalmopathy. RNA transcripts yielded amplified TCR beta CDR3 regions. HTBI primers were the set used in a first-round RT-PCR of the TCR CDR3. TCRdb re-called the multiplex PCR reads through MiXCR, storing one row per CDR3 protein. The sample consists of roughly 710,000 distinct CDR3 sequences, 30% to 40% of them appearing once. The CDR3 consists of 12 residues. CDR1 and CDR2 from the germline V gene are SQVTM and ANQGSEA. Unmatched junction bases numbered 6, after V lost 7 bases and J lost 8 bases. This clonotype was recorded only once.

The receptor was isolated from a woman aged 40 to 49 with Graves' hyperthyroidism. This chain connects TRBV29-1 to TRBJ1-4; 8 bases are a match to TRBD1. The sample consisted of blood. CDR3 protein: CSGRTGTEKLFF. Here the CDR3 DNA reads TGCAGCGGGCGGACAGGGACCGAAAAACTGTTTTTT.